The 4 T cell receptor beta chains listed next were all sequenced from one sample in a study of cytomegalovirus exposure and HLA in healthy donors. The PCR was carried out with 60 Vbeta primers and 13 Jbeta primers. Assay: immunoSEQ multiplex PCR; the TCRdb copy retains only in-frame clones and omits some. The sample lists around 130,000 clones, approximately 80% occurring once. What was sequenced was PBMCs. The receptors derive from a girl aged 2 to 10 in good health and CMV-seronegative.

The J gene is TRBJ1-2, the V gene TRBV29-1; D not resolved. CDR1 SQVTM and CDR2 ANQGSEA come from the germline V gene. The germline V and J ends were trimmed by 7 bases and 8 bases, with 17 bases remaining between them. The length of the CDR3 is 12 residues. This CDR3 reads CSADRGGGGYTF. The CDR3, as DNA: TGCAGCGCAGATCGGGGAGGCGGCGGCTACACCTTC. Variable domain in full (rest from reference TRBV29-1 and TRBJ1-2): SAVISQKPSRDICQRGTSLTIQCQVDSQVTMMFWYRQQPGQSLTLIATANQGSEATYESGFVIDKFPISRPNLTFSTLTVSNMSPEDSSIYLCSADRGGGGYTFGSGTRLTVV.

This clone is a singleton in its sample. The V gene is TRBV13, the J gene TRBJ2-7, with D possibly TRBD2 on 5 matching bases. V shed 4 bases and J shed 6 bases, with 10 bases lying between them. This CDR3 has 12 amino acids. Germline V gene sequence: CDR1 PRHDT, CDR2 FYEKMQ (reference sequence). The CDR3 is CASSYGNSEQYF. CDR3 in DNA: TGTGCCAGCAGCTACGGGAATTCCGAGCAGTACTTC.

The chain joins TRBV5-4 to TRBJ2-5; 10 nucleotides line up with TRBD2. The CDR3 spans 15 residues. Unmatched junction bases numbered 4, after V lost 0 bases and J lost 5 bases. Germline CDR1 and CDR2: SGHNT and YYREEE (reference sequence). CDR3: CASSLGGLASETQYF. The CDR3 nucleotides read TGTGCCAGCAGCTTGGGGGGACTAGCGAGTGAGACCCAGTACTTC.

V gene TRBV4-3 combines with J gene TRBJ2-4, with 7 bases fitting TRBD1. The CDR3 has 17 amino acids. Germline V gene sequence: CDR1 LGHNA, CDR2 YSLEER. Trimming at V came to 0 bases and at J to 1 base, leaving 6 bases not matched to a gene. The CDR3 loop is CASSQDRGGAAKNIQYF. DNA for the CDR3: TGCGCCAGCAGCCAAGATCGAGGGGGCGCGGCCAAAAACATTCAGTACTTC.